These T cell receptor beta chains were read from a single sample in a study of cytomegalovirus exposure and HLA in healthy donors. The protocol was immunoSEQ multiplex PCR, while the TCRdb copy is restricted to in-frame clones and leaves out a portion. The table includes around 250,000 clones, 90% detected once. Sequencing was done on a sample of PBMCs. The source is a woman aged 18-30 years in good health and CMV-seronegative. The CDR3 runs from the conserved cysteine through the conserved F or W. The D gene is left open where the match is weak. A clone size is listed for some rows: how often the clone was seen (once, few, many), or a class if it is expanded.

TRBV5-1	TRBJ2-1	15	-	-	TGCGCCAGCAGCTTGGTGGAGGGGGCGCGGGGTGAGCAGTTCTTC	CASSLVEGARGEQFF
TRBV6-6	TRBJ2-2	15	-	-	TGTGCCAGCATTCCGGGCCTGTCCAGAGGGGGGGAGCTGTTTTTT	CASIPGLSRGGELFF
TRBV9	TRBJ1-1	18	-	-	TGTGCCAGCACCCCGGTGGTGGGGCTTTACCTTCTTAACACTGAAGCTTTCTTT	CASTPVVGLYLLNTEAFF
TRBV27	TRBJ2-1	15	-	TRBD2	TGTGCCAGCAGTTTTGAAGCGGGGGGGGGAAATGAGCAGTTCTTC	CASSFEAGGGNEQFF
TRBV19	TRBJ2-7	13	-	-	TGTGCCAGTAGTACCATGGGGGGTTACGAGCAGTACTTC	CASSTMGGYEQYF
TRBV14	TRBJ1-2	14	-	TRBD1	TGTGCCAGCAGAGGGACAGGGGGTTTCTATGGCTACACCTTC	CASRGTGGFYGYTF
TRBV27	TRBJ1-3	14	-	-	TGTGCCAGCAGTTCAAGGGGACTCGGAAACACCATATATTTT	CASSSRGLGNTIYF
TRBV6-1	TRBJ2-3	14	-	-	TGTGCCAGCAGGAGTGGCAGGGTAACCGATACGCAGTATTTT	CASRSGRVTDTQYF
TRBV11-3	TRBJ2-3	13	once	-	TGTGCCAGCAGCGAGGTGGGAGAAGATACGCAGTATTTT	CASSEVGEDTQYF
TRBV4-3	TRBJ1-1	12	-	TRBD1	TGCGCCAGCAGCCAGACAGGGGGGGGAGCTTTCTTT	CASSQTGGGAFF
TRBV6-5	TRBJ1-1	14	-	-	TGTGCCAGCAGTTACCGGCGAGGGAACACTGAAGCTTTCTTT	CASSYRRGNTEAFF
TRBV7-3	TRBJ1-3	14	-	TRBD1	TGTGCCAGCAGCGTACAGGGGCCGGGAAACACCATATATTTT	CASSVQGPGNTIYF
TRBV9	TRBJ1-6	13	-	-	TGTGCCAGCAGCGTAGAGAGGGATTCACCCCTCCACTTT	CASSVERDSPLHF
TRBV6-5	TRBJ1-1	15	-	TRBD1	TGTGCCAGCAGAGAGGGACAGAGGCCATTTACTGAAGCTTTCTTT	CASREGQRPFTEAFF
TRBV15	TRBJ1-5	17	-	TRBD1	TGTGCCACCAGCAGACCCAGGGACAGAGATAGCAATCAGCCCCAGCATTTT	CATSRPRDRDSNQPQHF
TRBV7-3	TRBJ2-1	16	-	-	TGTGCCAGCAGCTTCTCTCCGGGGAGCTCCTACAATGAGCAGTTCTTC	CASSFSPGSSYNEQFF
TRBV5-1	TRBJ1-5	15	-	-	TGCGCCAGCAGCTTGGGGTTAGACAGTAATCAGCCCCAGCATTTT	CASSLGLDSNQPQHF
TRBV7-9	TRBJ2-7	15	once	-	TGTGCCAGCAGCCGCGACCGGGACAATCTCTACGAGCAGTACTTC	CASSRDRDNLYEQYF
TRBV18	TRBJ1-1	13	-	TRBD1	TGTGCCAGCACTGGACAGGCCAACACTGAAGCTTTCTTT	CASTGQANTEAFF
TRBV7-9	TRBJ1-1	17	-	-	TGTGCCAGCAGCACTCCTTCGACAGACGCCACGGACACTGAAGCTTTCTTT	CASSTPSTDATDTEAFF
TRBV4-1	TRBJ2-1	15	-	-	TGCGCCAGCAGCCGACTAGTGCTGGTAAACAATGAGCAGTTCTTC	CASSRLVLVNNEQFF
TRBV5-6	TRBJ1-1	17	-	-	TGTGCCAGCAGCTATTCCTTACTACGGATGGGTATTTTTGAAGCTTTCTTT	CASSYSLLRMGIFEAFF
TRBV7-3	TRBJ2-1	15	-	TRBD1	TGTGCCAGCAGCTTAGTCCCGGGACAGGTAAAGGAGCAGTTCTTC	CASSLVPGQVKEQFF
TRBV28	TRBJ2-2	16	-	-	TGTGCCAGCACGCCGGCACAGGGGAGGTCCACCGGGGAGCTGTTTTTT	CASTPAQGRSTGELFF
TRBV9	TRBJ2-5	16	-	TRBD2	TGTGCCAGCAGCGTAGCAAGCGGGGGCAGAGGGGAGACCCAGTACTTC	CASSVASGGRGETQYF
TRBV7-9	TRBJ2-5	13	-	TRBD1	TGTGCCAGCAGCTTGAGGGGGCGGGAGACCCAGTACTTC	CASSLRGRETQYF
TRBV7-2	TRBJ2-3	16	once	-	TGTGCCAGCAGCTTATATTCACAGAGATACACAGATACGCAGTATTTT	CASSLYSQRYTDTQYF
TRBV28	TRBJ1-3	16	-	TRBD1	TGTGCCAGCAGTGTAACGACAGGGTCGGCTGGAAACACCATATATTTT	CASSVTTGSAGNTIYF
TRBV4-3	TRBJ2-2	15	-	-	TGCGCCAGCAGCCATATAGGGGGAGCCACCGGGGAGCTGTTTTTT	CASSHIGGATGELFF
TRBV5-1	TRBJ1-1	17	once	TRBD1	TGCGCCAGCAGCTTGGCGCCGGGACAGGGGGTAGGGACTGAAGCTTTCTTT	CASSLAPGQGVGTEAFF
TRBV28	TRBJ1-2	12	-	TRBD1	TGTGCCAGCACAAAGTCAGGGGGTGGCTACACCTTC	CASTKSGGGYTF
TRBV5-4	TRBJ2-3	16	-	-	TGTGCCAGCAGCTTGGGGTCAGTGTCTAGCACAGATACGCAGTATTTT	CASSLGSVSSTDTQYF
TRBV30	TRBJ2-5	16	few	TRBD2	TGTGCCTGGAGTGTCGGACTAGCGGGGCGTCTCGAGACCCAGTACTTC	CAWSVGLAGRLETQYF
TRBV4-2	TRBJ2-2	18	-	TRBD2	TGTGCCAGCAGCCAAGACGGGAGTAGCGGGGGGACCACCGGGGAGCTGTTTTTT	CASSQDGSSGGTTGELFF
TRBV7-9	TRBJ1-1	13	-	-	TGTGCCAGCAGCTTAGTCATCTTAAGAAGCGCTTTCTTT	CASSLVILRSAFF
TRBV5-4	TRBJ1-2	15	-	TRBD1	TGTGCCAGCAGCCAGCTCCCGGACAGGGGCTATGGCTACACCTTC	CASSQLPDRGYGYTF
TRBV19	TRBJ1-1	14	-	TRBD1	TGTGCCAGTAGTATTTCAGGGGGCAGGGCTGAAGCTTTCTTT	CASSISGGRAEAFF
TRBV27	TRBJ1-2	13	once	-	TGTGCCAGCAGTTTATCCGGAGGCCTTGGCTACACCTTC	CASSLSGGLGYTF
TRBV2	TRBJ2-7	14	-	-	TGTGCCAGCATGAGCCCCCTCCCACCCTACGAGCAGTACTTC	CASMSPLPPYEQYF
TRBV19	TRBJ2-3	15	-	TRBD2	TGTGCCAGTAGTCAATTAGCGGGAGGCACAGATACGCAGTATTTT	CASSQLAGGTDTQYF
TRBV27	TRBJ2-7	15	-	TRBD2	TGTGCCAGCAGTTTATCTCGCGGGGGGCTCTACGAGCAGTACTTC	CASSLSRGGLYEQYF
TRBV5-8	TRBJ2-5	14	-	TRBD1	TGTGCCAGCAGCACAGGGACAGGGCAAGAGACCCAGTACTTC	CASSTGTGQETQYF
TRBV6-1	TRBJ2-1	14	-	TRBD2	TGTGCCAGCAGTGAAGTTTCAGCGGGGGTGATCGGGTTCTTC	CASSEVSAGVIGFF
TRBV10-3	TRBJ2-7	15	-	TRBD2	TGTGCCATCAACCCGACTAGCGGGGGTCCTTACGAGCAGTACTTC	CAINPTSGGPYEQYF
TRBV7-7	TRBJ2-6	17	-	TRBD1	TGTGCCAGCAGCTCCTGGACAGGGGTCTCTGGGGCCAACGTCCTGACTTTC	CASSSWTGVSGANVLTF
TRBV28	TRBJ2-5	16	-	-	TGTGCCAGCAGTTTAAGGAGGACGGGGGACCAAGAGACCCAGTACTTC	CASSLRRTGDQETQYF
TRBV10-3	TRBJ2-1	12	-	-	TGTGCCATCAGTGAGTCGGGGACAAGGCCGTTCTTC	CAISESGTRPFF
TRBV7-7	TRBJ2-7	16	-	TRBD1	TGTGCTAGCAGCCACTGTCGGGGACAGGGGGCCTACGAGCAGTACTTC	CASSHCRGQGAYEQYF
TRBV11-3	TRBJ2-2	16	-	TRBD1	TGTGCCAGCAGCCCGCTGACAGGGGGCGGCACCGGGGAGCTGTTTTTT	CASSPLTGGGTGELFF
TRBV18	TRBJ2-3	15	-	TRBD1	TGTGCCAGCTCACTTGGGACAGGCAGCACAGATACGCAGTATTTT	CASSLGTGSTDTQYF